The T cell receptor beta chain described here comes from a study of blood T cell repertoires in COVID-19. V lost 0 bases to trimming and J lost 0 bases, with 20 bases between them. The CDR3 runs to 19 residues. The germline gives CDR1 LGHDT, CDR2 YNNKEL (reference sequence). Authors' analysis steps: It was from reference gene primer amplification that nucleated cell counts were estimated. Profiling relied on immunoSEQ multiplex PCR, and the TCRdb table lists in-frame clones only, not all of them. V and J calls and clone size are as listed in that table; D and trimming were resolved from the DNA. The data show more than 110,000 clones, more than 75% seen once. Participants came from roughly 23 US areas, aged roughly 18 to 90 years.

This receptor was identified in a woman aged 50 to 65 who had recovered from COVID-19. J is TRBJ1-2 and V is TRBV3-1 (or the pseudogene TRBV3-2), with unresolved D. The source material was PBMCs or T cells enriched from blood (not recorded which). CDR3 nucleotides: TGTGCCAGCAGCCAAGAGTCGGGATGGAGGAAACTTACTAACTATGGCTACACCTTC. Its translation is CASSQESGWRKLTNYGYTF.